This passage covers 17 T cell receptor beta chains from one sample sequenced in a study of shared clonotypes between healthy human individuals. The protocol was immunoSEQ multiplex PCR, while the TCRdb copy is restricted to in-frame clones and leaves out a portion. The table includes more than 400,000 clones, roughly 95% detected once. The specimen sequenced was naive CD4+ T cells sorted from blood. Subset of the sample: CD45RA+ positively selected. The source of these receptors is a woman aged 25 to 45 in good health.

Remarks on this clone: In the same sample, other DNA sequences code for this CDR3. This chain connects TRBV5-4 to TRBJ2-2; D unclear. V lost 2 bases, J lost 0 bases, and 2 bases lay in between. In germline, CDR1 is SGHNT, CDR2 YYREEE (reference sequence). This CDR3 comprises 13 residues. CDR3 sequence reads: CASSFANTGELFF. CDR3 DNA: TGTGCCAGCAGCTTCGCGAACACCGGGGAGCTGTTTTTT.

The chain is built from TRBV5-4 and TRBJ2-6; D is possibly TRBD1 (6 bases). V was clipped by 2 bases and J by 0 bases, with 6 bases between them. The germline gives CDR1 SGHNT, CDR2 YYREEE (reference sequence). The CDR3 is made up of 15 amino acids. Here the CDR3 DNA reads TGTGCCAGCAGCTTCAGGGGCTCTGGGGCCAACGTCCTGACTTTC. Its protein product is CASSFRGSGANVLTF.

The rearrangement links TRBV29-1 to TRBJ2-5, with D possibly matching TRBD2 (5 bases). The CDR3 has 12 amino acids. The V end was cut by 6 bases, the J end by 2 bases, with 10 bases between. Germline CDR1 SQVTM, CDR2 ANQGSEA. The CDR3 nucleotides are TGCAGCGTAATGAGCGGACAAGAGACCCAGTACTTC. Its protein is CSVMSGQETQYF.

CDR3 DNA: TGTGCCAGCAGCTTCGGGGGGCAGAGCTCTGGGGCCAACGTCCTGACTTTC. Encoded protein: CASSFGGQSSGANVLTF. The chain carries TRBV7-9 and TRBJ2-6; tentative D call: TRBD2 (7 bases). Germline assignment: CDR1 SEHNR and CDR2 FQNEAQ (reference sequence). With 3 bases removed from V and 0 bases from J, the gap between germline ends came to 12 bases. The CDR3 sequence is 17 residues long.

The chain joins TRBV5-6 to TRBJ2-6; D perhaps matches TRBD2 (5 bases). Trimming pared 0 bases from V and 0 bases from J, leaving 7 bases between. This CDR3 spans 16 amino acids. Germline V gene sequence: CDR1 SGHDT, CDR2 YYEEEE. This CDR3 is CASSLDSGSGANVLTF. The CDR3 DNA sequence: TGTGCCAGCAGCTTGGACAGCGGCTCTGGGGCCAACGTCCTGACTTTC.

This clone was seen once. The chain carries TRBV5-1 and TRBJ2-5; 7 bases agree with TRBD2. Trimming at V came to 1 base and at J to 2 bases, leaving 8 bases not matched to a gene. The length of the CDR3 is 16 residues. Germline-derived CDR1 and CDR2 are SGHRS and YFSETQ. In DNA, the CDR3 is TGCGCCAGCAGCTTGAACGGACTAGTAGGGCAAGAGACCCAGTACTTC. Its protein is CASSLNGLVGQETQYF.

The rearrangement joins TRBV5-1 to TRBJ2-1; D is undetermined. The CDR3 is made up of 14 amino acids. Germline V gene sequence: CDR1 SGHRS, CDR2 YFSETQ. Trimming stripped 0 bases from V and 6 bases from J, with 10 bases between. This CDR3 is CASSLVSGPNEQFF. The CDR3 region has the DNA TGCGCCAGCAGCTTGGTATCGGGCCCCAATGAGCAGTTCTTC. The full variable domain, completed using reference TRBV5-1 and TRBJ2-1, is KAGVTQTPRYLIKTRGQQVTLSCSPISGHRSVSWYQQTPGQGLQFLFEYFSETQRNKGNFPGRFSGRQFSNSRSEMNVSTLELGDSALYLCASSLVSGPNEQFFGPGTRLTVL.

The chain has TRBV5-1 and TRBJ2-3, with TRBD2 identical over 13 bases. Losses at the gene ends were 7 bases for V and 2 bases for J; bases not matched to a gene: 10. There are 17 residues in the CDR3. Germline-derived CDR1 and CDR2 are SGHRS and YFSETQ. DNA of the CDR3: TGCGCCAGCCGAACCGGGACTAGCGGGACTTTCACAGATACGCAGTATTTT. Translated: CASRTGTSGTFTDTQYF. The variable domain in full, completed from reference TRBV5-1 and TRBJ2-3, reads KAGVTQTPRYLIKTRGQQVTLSCSPISGHRSVSWYQQTPGQGLQFLFEYFSETQRNKGNFPGRFSGRQFSNSRSEMNVSTLELGDSALYLCASRTGTSGTFTDTQYFGPGTRLTVL.

The genes are TRBV27 and TRBJ2-6; TRBD1 is a possible D gene (6 bases). Trimming removed 3 bases from V and 2 bases from J, with 11 bases in between. The CDR3 contains 16 residues. Germline CDR1 and CDR2: MNHEY and SMNVEV (reference sequence). Here the CDR3 reads CASSFPQGTGANVLTF. CDR3 nucleotide sequence: TGTGCCAGCAGTTTCCCTCAGGGGACTGGGGCCAACGTCCTGACTTTC.

The gene calls are TRBV5-1 and TRBJ2-7; TRBD1 matches at 7 bases. Germline CDR1 SGHRS, CDR2 YFSETQ. This CDR3 has 13 amino acids. J was trimmed by 5 bases and V by 4 bases; bases with no gene match: 6. CDR3 protein: CASSKTGSNEQYF. The DNA of the CDR3 is TGCGCCAGCAGCAAGACAGGGTCCAACGAGCAGTACTTC.

V is TRBV6-5 and J is TRBJ2-1; the match to TRBD1 covers 7 bases. V dropped 7 bases and J dropped 7; count of bases not matched to a gene: 13. CDR1 MNHEY and CDR2 SVGAGI come from the germline V gene. CDR3 length: 15 residues. CDR3: CASIPKNRGPNEQFF. The CDR3 DNA reads TGTGCCAGCATCCCCAAAAACAGGGGCCCTAATGAGCAGTTCTTC.

The chain links TRBV9 to TRBJ2-2; 8 bases align to TRBD2. Trimming took 2 bases from V and 6 from J; bases not matched to a gene: 9. Germline lookup yields CDR1 SGDLS and CDR2 YYNGEE. The CDR3 is 16 amino acids. The CDR3 region has the DNA TGTGCCAGCAGCGTTGGGCTAGCGGGTTCGTCCGGGGAGCTGTTTTTT. Translation: CASSVGLAGSSGELFF.

The chain is built from TRBV5-8 and TRBJ2-7, with D hard to call. The V gene's germline CDR1 is SGHTS and CDR2 YDEGEE. The V end lost 4 bases, the J end lost 6 bases, and 8 bases lay between the germline ends. The CDR3 totals 11 residues. For the CDR3, the DNA is TGTGCCAGCAGCCCCCGGTTCGAGCAGTACTTC. Its protein product is CASSPRFEQYF.

The genes are TRBV5-1 and TRBJ2-5; 8 bases line up with TRBD1. The J call may be wrong; the DNA end is better matched by TRBJ2-7. CDR3 length equals 15 residues. Germline CDR1 is SGHRS and CDR2 is YFSETQ. CDR3 amino acids: CASRRGQDTSYEQYF. As DNA, the CDR3 is TGCGCCAGCAGACGGGGACAGGACACATCGTACGAGCAGTACTTC.

A word on this clone: Additional DNA sequences in this sample encode the identical CDR3. V and J are TRBV18 and TRBJ2-7; no clear D. Germline V gene data show CDR1 as KGHSH and CDR2 as LQKENI. This CDR3 has 12 residues. Between the trimmed V and J ends, which lost 4 bases and 1 base, there was a span of 5 bases. Here the CDR3 reads CASSRGSYEQYF. DNA for the CDR3: TGTGCCAGCTCACGGGGATCCTACGAGCAGTACTTC.

The V and J genes are TRBV11-2 and TRBJ2-3, with TRBD2 identical over 12 bases. Losses at the gene ends were 4 bases for V and 2 bases for J; bases not matched to a gene: 7. This CDR3 is 17 amino acids long. Germline V gene lookup returns CDR1 SGHAT and CDR2 FQNNGV. The CDR3 here is CASSWGLAGGNTDTQYF. DNA for the CDR3: TGTGCCAGCAGCTGGGGACTAGCGGGTGGGAACACAGATACGCAGTATTTT.

The chain has TRBV6-5 and TRBJ2-7; D perhaps matches TRBD2 (6 bases). The V gene lost 5 bases and the J gene lost 3 bases, with 17 bases spanning the gap. In germline, CDR1 is MNHEY, CDR2 SVGAGI. CDR3 size: 15 residues. The CDR3 sequence: CASSRRRAPNYEQYF. Written as DNA, the CDR3 is TGTGCCAGCAGTAGACGGAGGGCCCCCAACTACGAGCAGTACTTC.